Listed here is a single T cell receptor beta chain. TCRdb passed the 5' RACE reads through MiXCR, listing each CDR3 protein once. The sample holds some 560,000 distinct CDR3 sequences, about 15% seen once. The germline gives CDR1 MGHDK, CDR2 SYGVNS. The CDR3 sequence is 15 residues long. V was clipped by 1 base and J by 4 bases, with 13 bases between them. The data originate from a study of T cells after yellow fever vaccination. The chain recombines TRBV25-1 with TRBJ1-1; D is perhaps TRBD1 (6 bases). This TCR came from a man aged 18 to 35 who received the YFV17D yellow fever vaccine. The source material was PBMCs, sampled about 5 days after the first yellow fever vaccination. The DNA for the CDR3 is TGTGCCAGCAGTGAATCGGGGGGGCTAGCCACTGAAGCTTTCTTT. Translation: CASSESGGLATEAFF.